These 8 T cell receptor beta chains came from one sample sequenced in a study of cytomegalovirus exposure and HLA in healthy donors. The PCR ran on 60 Vbeta and 13 Jbeta primers. Assay: immunoSEQ multiplex PCR; the TCRdb copy retains only in-frame clones and omits some. The sample consists of roughly 150,000 clones, 80% to 85% of them appearing once. Specimen: PBMCs. These receptors all stem from a male donor in good health and CMV-seronegative.

The chain couples TRBV2 to TRBJ1-6; 9 bases are shared with TRBD1. CDR1 and CDR2 (germline): SNHLY, FYNNEI. Unmatched junction bases numbered 7, after V lost 6 bases and J lost 10 bases. The CDR3 extends over 14 amino acids. CDR3 DNA sequence: TGTGCCAGCAGGGACAGGGGAGGCGGCTCACCCCTCCACTTT. Protein product: CASRDRGGGSPLHF.

The chain recombines TRBV27 with TRBJ1-2; no clear D gene. V was cut by 8 bases and J by 2 bases, with 15 bases left in between. The germline V gene has CDR1 MNHEY and CDR2 SMNVEV (reference sequence). This CDR3 has 14 amino acids. In DNA form, the CDR3 reads TGTGCCAGCGGAGAGTTCCGGGAAAACTATGGCTACACCTTC. It is translated as CASGEFRENYGYTF.

The chain recombines TRBV27 with TRBJ2-1, with D maybe TRBD2 (6 bases). The CDR3 contains 15 residues. Deletions cut 4 bases from V and 4 bases from J, with 14 bases between. Per germline, CDR1 MNHEY and CDR2 SMNVEV (reference sequence). The CDR3 nucleotides read TGTGCCAGCAGTTCCGGGACTGCGGGGTACAATGAGCAGTTCTTC. It encodes CASSSGTAGYNEQFF.

This chain links TRBV28 with TRBJ1-5, with D perhaps TRBD1 (6 bases). This CDR3 is built from 14 residues. V lost 6 bases to trimming and J lost 7 bases, with 16 bases between them. Per the germline V gene, CDR1 is MDHEN and CDR2 is SYDVKM. The CDR3 here is CASSPGGAGQPQHF. Here the CDR3 DNA reads TGTGCCAGCAGCCCTGGGGGGGCTGGCCAGCCCCAGCATTTT. The full variable domain, rest sourced from reference TRBV28 and TRBJ1-5, is DVKVTQSSRYLVKRTGEKVFLECVQDMDHENMFWYRQDPGLGLRLIYFSYDVKMKEKGDIPEGYSVSREKKERFSLILESASTNQTSMYLCASSPGGAGQPQHFGDGTRLSIL.

This chain links TRBV7-9 with TRBJ1-1; 7 nucleotides align to TRBD1. Germline CDR1 reads SEHNR; CDR2 reads FQNEAQ (reference sequence). V gave up 6 bases and J gave up 1 base; unmatched junction bases: 8. The CDR3 extends over 15 amino acids. CDR3 bases: TGTGCCAGCAGTTCCTACGACAGGGCGAACACTGAAGCTTTCTTT. It specifies CASSSYDRANTEAFF.

This chain uses TRBV6-6 with TRBJ2-7; 7 bases align to TRBD1. The junction had 8 bases not matched to a gene; V was cut back by 5 bases and J by 4 bases. The CDR3 spans 14 residues. CDR1 and CDR2 (germline): MNHNY, SVGAGI (reference sequence). DNA of the CDR3: TGTGCCAGCAGTAAGCAGGGGGATTTTTACGAGCAGTACTTC. Residues: CASSKQGDFYEQYF.

This rearrangement joins TRBV11-2 to TRBJ2-1; 14 bases agree with TRBD2. Trimming at V came to 5 bases and at J to 9 bases, leaving 6 bases not matched to a gene. The CDR3 runs 15 residues. Germline V gene sequence: CDR1 SGHAT, CDR2 FQNNGV. CDR3 nucleotides: TGTGCCAGCAGCCCCTGGACTAGCGGGGGGATTGAGCAGTTCTTC. Translating gives CASSPWTSGGIEQFF.

This sequence joins TRBV5-4 and TRBJ2-1; 8 nucleotides align to TRBD2. There are 15 residues in the CDR3. In germline, CDR1 is SGHNT, CDR2 YYREEE (reference sequence). J lost 1 base, V lost 3 bases, and 3 bases had no gene match. The CDR3: CASSSGGGSYNEQFF. As DNA, the CDR3 is TGTGCCAGCAGCTCCGGGGGGGGGTCCTACAATGAGCAGTTCTTC.